The source of this T cell receptor (beta chain) is a study of cytomegalovirus exposure and HLA in healthy donors. On this clone: As yet, its antigen is unknown.

CDR1 is SGDLS and CDR2 is YYNGEE in the germline V gene. The V and J ends lost 4 bases and 3 bases respectively, with 13 bases between them. The CDR3 runs to 14 residues. Study-wide findings and caveats: Later examination showed HLA-associated TCR beta chains had greater clonal expansion than equally common others. According to the study, approximately 150 TCR beta chains were cytomegalovirus-associated. Among the most significant clusters, several appeared linked to common viral pathogens in a later analysis. Reports showed the classifier diagnosing cytomegalovirus status with high specificity and sensitivity.

The study ran its PCR with 60 Vbeta and 13 Jbeta primers. Libraries were prepared by immunoSEQ multiplex PCR; TCRdb keeps only in-frame clonotypes and omits some of them. The profile shows about 150,000 clones, approximately 78% of them singletons. The J gene is TRBJ1-2, the V gene TRBV9; D might be TRBD1 (5 bases). Sequenced sample: PBMCs. This receptor was identified in a male donor in good health and CMV-seronegative. CDR3 protein: CASSPATVDYGYTF. CDR3 nucleotide sequence: TGTGCCAGCAGCCCCGCGACAGTAGACTATGGCTACACCTTC.